These 30 T cell receptor beta chains came from one sample sequenced in a study of shared clonotypes between healthy human individuals (dated by TCRdb to 2018 to 2020). Libraries were built with the immunoSEQ multiplex PCR assay. The source is immuneACCESS, and TCRdb retained only in-frame sequences with V and J called. Part of the clones is not carried over; for the studies checked, unresolved V genes explain less than half of this, and the remainder is unexplained. For this sample the table gives some 350,000 clones, of which about 74% were detected only once. The ten top clones hold 9% to 12% of the sample. Sequencing input: memory CD4+ T cells sorted from blood. The meaning of the sample's cell subset or site label: CD45RA-negative fraction. These receptors all come from a man aged 30 to 45 in good health.

J is TRBJ2-6 and V is TRBV5-1; possibly TRBD1 for D (5 bases). The CDR3 has 16 amino acids. V was pared by 4 bases and J by 0 bases, with 11 bases between. Germline-derived CDR1 and CDR2 are SGHRS and YFSETQ. Here the CDR3 DNA reads TGCGCCAGCAGCCCCAATACAGGCTCTGGGGCCAACGTCCTGACTTTC. This encodes CASSPNTGSGANVLTF.

This chain links TRBV5-5 with TRBJ2-5; 9 bases agree with TRBD2. The junction had 1 base not matched to a gene; V was cut back by 1 base and J by 3 bases. This CDR3 has 14 amino acids. Looked up from germline, CDR1 is SGHKS and CDR2 is YYEKEE (reference sequence). Here the CDR3 DNA reads TGTGCCAGCAGCTTGCGGACTAGCGAAGAGACCCAGTACTTC. This sequence encodes CASSLRTSEETQYF.

V usage is TRBV29-1 and J usage is TRBJ2-1, with D perhaps being TRBD1 or TRBD2 (6 bases each). V lost 7 bases and J lost 7, with 14 bases in between. Germline V gene sequence: CDR1 SQVTM, CDR2 ANQGSEA. CDR3 length equals 12 residues. CDR3 amino acids: CSAGAQQNEQFF. In nucleotides, the CDR3 is TGCAGCGCGGGGGCCCAACAAAATGAGCAGTTCTTC.

V and J are TRBV6-5 and TRBJ2-7; D possibly corresponds to TRBD1 (6 bases). The germline gives CDR1 MNHEY, CDR2 SVGAGI. Trimming stripped 8 bases from V and 4 bases from J, with 6 bases between. This CDR3 contains 10 residues. The CDR3 spells CASGQYEQYF. Written as DNA, the CDR3 is TGTGCCAGCGGACAGTACGAGCAGTACTTC.

The chain combines TRBV28 with TRBJ1-1; the match to TRBD1 covers 7 bases. The V and J ends lost 6 bases and 9 bases, in that order; junction bases with no gene match: 13. The CDR3 runs 14 residues. Germline-derived CDR1 and CDR2 are MDHEN and SYDVKM. The CDR3 is CASSQGSTGSQAFF. CDR3 nucleotide sequence: TGTGCCAGCAGCCAGGGCTCGACAGGGTCTCAAGCTTTCTTT.

V and J are TRBV5-1 and TRBJ2-3; TRBD2 matches at 7 bases. The V gene's germline CDR1 is SGHRS and CDR2 YFSETQ. V was pared by 0 bases and J by 4 bases, with 5 bases of the junction left unmatched. This CDR3 is built from 15 residues. CDR3 loop: CASSLGLAVSDTQYF. The CDR3 nucleotides read TGCGCCAGCAGCTTGGGACTAGCAGTCTCAGATACGCAGTATTTT. Full variable domain (rest looked up from reference TRBV5-1 and TRBJ2-3): KAGVTQTPRYLIKTRGQQVTLSCSPISGHRSVSWYQQTPGQGLQFLFEYFSETQRNKGNFPGRFSGRQFSNSRSEMNVSTLELGDSALYLCASSLGLAVSDTQYFGPGTRLTVL.

This clone has a handful of counts. V usage is TRBV28 and J usage is TRBJ2-7, with no clear D. V was pared by 9 bases and J by 1 base, with 16 bases between. The CDR3 runs 14 residues. Per germline, CDR1 MDHEN and CDR2 SYDVKM. The CDR3 sequence: CASAEPIKSYEQYF. The CDR3 DNA is TGTGCCAGTGCTGAGCCGATCAAATCCTACGAGCAGTACTTC.

The gene calls are TRBV4-2 and TRBJ2-4; D perhaps matches TRBD1 (6 bases). This CDR3 is 17 amino acids long. V was pared by 0 bases and J by 6 bases, with 18 bases between. Germline V gene data show CDR1 as LGHNA and CDR2 as YNFKEQ. CDR3 amino acids: CASSQDEGERGGNIQYF. Here the CDR3 DNA reads TGTGCCAGCAGCCAAGATGAGGGGGAGAGGGGTGGAAACATTCAGTACTTC.

The chain is built from TRBV19 and TRBJ2-1; D gene uncertain. CDR3 size: 12 residues. Trimming cost V 3 bases and J 7 bases, with 7 bases left between them. The germline V gene encodes CDR1 LNHDA and CDR2 SQIVND (reference sequence). CDR3 loop: CASSMGPNEQFF. The CDR3 DNA reads TGTGCCAGTAGTATGGGCCCAAATGAGCAGTTCTTC. The whole variable domain, remainder taken from reference TRBV19 and TRBJ2-1, is DGGITQSPKYLFRKEGQNVTLSCEQNLNHDAMYWYRQDPGQGLRLIYYSQIVNDFQKGDIAEGYSVSREKKESFPLTVTSAQKNPTAFYLCASSMGPNEQFFGPGTRLTVL.

V and J are TRBV5-1 and TRBJ2-1, with D perhaps matching TRBD1 (5 bases). The CDR3 runs to 16 residues. Between the trimmed V and J ends, which lost 4 bases and 1 base, there was a span of 15 bases. Germline CDR1 is SGHRS and CDR2 is YFSETQ. The CDR3: CASSIQGAHSYNEQFF. The CDR3 bases are TGCGCCAGCAGCATACAAGGGGCTCATTCCTACAATGAGCAGTTCTTC. Supplemented by reference TRBV5-1 and TRBJ2-1, the full variable domain reads KAGVTQTPRYLIKTRGQQVTLSCSPISGHRSVSWYQQTPGQGLQFLFEYFSETQRNKGNFPGRFSGRQFSNSRSEMNVSTLELGDSALYLCASSIQGAHSYNEQFFGPGTRLTVL.

This clone was seen a few times. V usage is TRBV2 and J usage is TRBJ2-7, with D unresolved. Germline V gene lookup returns CDR1 SNHLY and CDR2 FYNNEI. The CDR3 contains 12 residues. V was cut by 4 bases and J by 2 bases, with 6 bases left in between. The DNA of the CDR3 is TGTGCCAGCAGTGCAGGAACCTACGAGCAGTACTTC. As protein: CASSAGTYEQYF.

The chain has TRBV5-5 and TRBJ1-1, with D uncertain. Germline-derived CDR1 and CDR2 are SGHKS and YYEKEE (reference sequence). Between the trimmed V and J ends, which lost 0 bases and 3 bases, there was a span of 6 bases. The CDR3 covers 13 residues. For the CDR3, the DNA is TGTGCCAGCAGCTTGGCGGTCGACACTGAAGCTTTCTTT. It encodes CASSLAVDTEAFF.

The CDR3 spells CASSLVKGFRVYNEQFF. CDR3 sequence (DNA): TGTGCCAGCAGCTTAGTTAAAGGCTTTCGTGTCTACAATGAGCAGTTCTTC. The genes are TRBV7-8 and TRBJ2-1; no definite D call. The CDR3 covers 17 residues. Trimming cost V 1 base and J 3 bases, with 16 bases left between them. Germline V gives CDR1 SGHVS, CDR2 FQNEAQ.

The rearrangement joins TRBV28 to TRBJ1-1; D uncertain. The CDR3 has 17 amino acids. With 3 bases removed from V and 3 bases from J, the gap between germline ends came to 20 bases. Per the germline V gene, CDR1 is MDHEN and CDR2 is SYDVKM. The CDR3 is CASSFYLSRREYTEAFF. Written as DNA, the CDR3 is TGTGCCAGCAGTTTTTATTTGTCGAGACGGGAGTACACTGAAGCTTTCTTT.

V usage is TRBV18 and J usage is TRBJ2-2, with unresolved D. V lost 5 bases, J lost 4 bases, and 5 bases lay in between. The CDR3 is made up of 12 amino acids. Germline loops: CDR1 KGHSH, CDR2 LQKENI. The CDR3, as DNA: TGTGCCAGCTCAACCAGCACCGGGGAGCTGTTTTTT. Translation gives CASSTSTGELFF. Variable domain in full (rest from reference TRBV18 and TRBJ2-2): NAGVMQNPRHLVRRRGQEARLRCSPMKGHSHVYWYRQLPEEGLKFMVYLQKENIIDESGMPKERFSAEFPKEGPSILRIQQVVRGDSAAYFCASSTSTGELFFGEGSRLTVL.

The V and J genes are TRBV11-2 and TRBJ2-5, with D perhaps being TRBD1 or TRBD2 (6 bases each). The CDR3 loop spans 17 amino acids. V was trimmed by 2 bases and J by 1 base, leaving 17 bases between them. Germline CDR1 and CDR2: SGHAT and FQNNGV. The CDR3 bases are TGTGCCAGCAGCTTATGGGGGGCCGTGCGGACCCAAGAGACCCAGTACTTC. This sequence encodes CASSLWGAVRTQETQYF.

The gene calls are TRBV29-1 and TRBJ2-3; no definite D call. Trimming took 5 bases from V and 2 from J, leaving 11 bases between them. CDR1 and CDR2 from the germline V gene are SQVTM and ANQGSEA. The CDR3 runs 13 residues. The CDR3 loop is CSVTGLLTDTQYF. The CDR3 DNA is TGCAGCGTTACCGGGTTACTCACAGATACGCAGTATTTT.

In this sample, this clone turned up a few times. J is TRBJ2-7 and V is TRBV5-1; unclear D gene. This CDR3 region has 16 residues. Germline CDR1 and CDR2: SGHRS and YFSETQ. V lost 3 bases, J lost 4 bases, and 20 bases lay in between. The CDR3 nucleotides are TGCGCCAGCAGCTCCGACACCGACACAGCTTTATACGAGCAGTACTTC. Translation gives CASSSDTDTALYEQYF.

About this clone itself: Sequence at one end of the junction differs from germline and may be a read error. This chain connects TRBV11-3 to TRBJ2-5; D not resolved. The germline gives CDR1 SGHNT, CDR2 YENEEA. The CDR3 loop spans 14 amino acids. This CDR3 is CASRLGPQAETQYF. DNA of the CDR3: TGTGCCAGCAGGTTAGGGCCTCAGGCAGAGACCCAGTACTTC.

CDR3 amino acids: CASREAGQYF. The CDR3 nucleotides read TGTGCCAGCAGGGAGGCTGGGCAGTACTTC. The chain couples TRBV6-1 to TRBJ2-7; D may be TRBD2 (5 bases). CDR1 and CDR2 from the germline V gene are MNHNS and SASEGT. Deletions cut 6 bases from V and 9 bases from J, with 9 bases between. CDR3 size: 10 residues.

The chain recombines TRBV2 with TRBJ1-5; D is unresolved. CDR1 and CDR2 from the germline V gene are SNHLY and FYNNEI. The CDR3 has 13 amino acids. V lost 3 bases and J 4 bases, leaving 7 bases between the germline ends. CDR3 coding DNA: TGTGCCAGCAGTGACACTCGGAATCAGCCCCAGCATTTT. It is translated as CASSDTRNQPQHF.

The V call is TRBV6-5, the J call TRBJ1-5; possible D gene TRBD1, 5 bases. Germline CDR1 reads MNHEY; CDR2 reads SVGAGI. The V and J ends lost 8 bases and 0 bases respectively, with 14 bases between them. This CDR3 is 15 amino acids long. CDR3 in DNA: TGTGCCAGCCAGACCAGGGCTTATAGCAATCAGCCCCAGCATTTT. Translating it yields CASQTRAYSNQPQHF.

This clone was counted at least ten times. Other DNA sequences within the sample encode an identical CDR3. This chain uses TRBV6-5 with TRBJ2-7, with 9 nucleotides matching TRBD1. V lost 2 bases and J lost 2; bases outside the gene matches: 4. This CDR3 has 15 residues. CDR1 and CDR2 from the germline V gene are MNHEY and SVGAGI. The CDR3 loop reads CASSYTRTGAYEQYF. In nucleotides, the CDR3 is TGTGCCAGCAGTTACACTAGGACAGGGGCCTACGAGCAGTACTTC.

V usage is TRBV14 and J usage is TRBJ2-3; D may be TRBD1 (5 bases). CDR1 and CDR2 from the germline V gene are SGHDN and FVKESK. The CDR3 loop spans 16 amino acids. Deletions cut 4 bases from V and 0 bases from J, with 14 bases between. The CDR3 bases are TGTGCCAGCAGCCGCCAGCCCGGACAAAGCACAGATACGCAGTATTTT. This codes for CASSRQPGQSTDTQYF.

The V gene is TRBV27, the J gene TRBJ2-2; TRBD1 agrees at 9 bases. CDR3 length: 16 amino acids. CDR1 and CDR2 (germline): MNHEY, SMNVEV (reference sequence). V shed 3 bases, J shed 1 base, and the junction held 3 bases outside the gene matches. In DNA form, the CDR3 reads TGTGCCAGCAGTTTTTCGGGACAGGGGAACACCGGGGAGCTGTTTTTT. It is translated as CASSFSGQGNTGELFF.

The chain is built from TRBV28 and TRBJ2-3; 9 bases match TRBD2. CDR1 is MDHEN and CDR2 is SYDVKM in the germline V gene. The CDR3 is 14 amino acids. After removal of 2 bases from V and 7 bases from J, the junction contained 4 bases not matched to a gene. The CDR3 reads CASSLAGGLHTQYF. The CDR3 nucleotides read TGTGCCAGCAGTTTAGCGGGAGGGCTCCATACGCAGTATTTT.

This clone was seen a few times. J is TRBJ1-5 and V is TRBV2; no firm D call. V lost 4 bases and J lost 6, with 10 bases in between. Looked up from germline, CDR1 is SNHLY and CDR2 is FYNNEI. The CDR3 is 13 residues long. CDR3 in DNA: TGTGCCAGCAGTGGGGGTAGAGGTCAGCCCCAGCATTTT. Its translation is CASSGGRGQPQHF.

Comment on this clone: Other DNA sequences of this sample code for an identical CDR3. The J gene is TRBJ2-3, the V gene TRBV15, with D maybe TRBD2 (5 bases). The CDR3 runs 13 residues. Germline lookup yields CDR1 LNHNV and CDR2 YYDKDF (reference sequence). Trimming removed 8 bases at V and 1 base at J, with 10 bases between. The CDR3 region has the DNA TGTGCCACCTCAAGCGGTGGCACAGATACGCAGTATTTT. Its translation is CATSSGGTDTQYF.

CDR3 amino acids: CASSFQRVGRLNYGYTF. CDR3 DNA: TGTGCCAGCAGCTTTCAACGGGTCGGGCGTCTCAACTATGGCTACACCTTC. This chain links TRBV7-8 with TRBJ1-2; no clear D. V was shortened by 3 bases and J by 2 bases, with 19 bases between the two germline ends. CDR1 is SGHVS, CDR2 FQNEAQ, per germline. The CDR3 has 17 residues.

The CDR3 DNA is TGTGCCAGCAGCTTAACCGACACTGAAGCTTTCTTT. It yields the protein CASSLTDTEAFF. V gene TRBV7-8 combines with J gene TRBJ1-1; D not resolved. The V gene's germline CDR1 is SGHVS and CDR2 FQNEAQ. The CDR3 has 12 residues. V was pared by 2 bases and J by 3 bases, with 4 bases between.